These 23 T cell receptor beta chains were all obtained from the same sample, sequenced in a study of T cell repertoires in cytomegalovirus infection. These TCRs' antigens remain unknown. TCRdb analysed the reads with MiXCR anew, one entry per CDR3 protein. The sample has about 330,000 distinct CDR3 sequences; around a third are singletons. This specimen was cultured PBMCs, taken from culture after CMV antigen stimulation. The origin of the receptors is a human donor in good health (CMV status not recorded). Some clones in this sample may be carry-over from other donors' samples.

This clonotype has more than one count but fewer than ten. V usage is TRBV7-3 and J usage is TRBJ2-2; D may be TRBD2 (5 bases). The germline CDR1 and CDR2 sequences are SGHTA and FQGTGA. The CDR3 runs 10 residues. CDR3 loop: CTRGTGELFF. CDR3 DNA sequence: TGTACTCGGGGCACCGGGGAGCTGTTTTTT.

The chain recombines TRBV27 with TRBJ2-7; 7 positions match TRBD1. V lost 6 bases to trimming and J lost 4 bases; unmatched junction nucleotides: 12. Per germline, CDR1 MNHEY and CDR2 SMNVEV (reference sequence). CDR3 length: 15 amino acids. The CDR3 reads CASSPRGGAVYEQYV. As DNA, the CDR3 is TGTGCCAGCAGCCCTAGAGGGGGCGCGGTTTACGAGCAGTACGTC.

Here the CDR3 DNA reads TGTGCCAGCAGTTTAACCGGGGGGAACTCCTACAATGAGCAGTTCTTC. This translates into CASSLTGGNSYNEQFF. V and J are TRBV27 and TRBJ2-1; 7 positions match TRBD2. V shed 2 bases and J 0 bases; nucleotides not matched to a gene: 4. Germline-derived CDR1 and CDR2 are MNHEY and SMNVEV (reference sequence). The CDR3 has 16 residues.

This rearrangement joins TRBV6-2 or TRBV6-3 to TRBJ2-7; unclear D gene. The CDR3 length is 13 residues. Trimming shortened V by 0 bases and J by 3 bases, and 6 bases separated the two germline ends. The V gene's germline CDR1 is MNHEY and CDR2 SVGEGT. CDR3 DNA: TGTGCCAGCAGTTACTCGATCAGCTACGAGCAGTACTTC. It is translated as CASSYSISYEQYF.

The CDR3 loop is CASSSGDAPETQYF. The CDR3 bases are TGTGCCAGCAGTTCCGGGGACGCCCCAGAGACCCAGTACTTC. The chain joins TRBV6-2 or TRBV6-3 to TRBJ2-5; D tentatively fits TRBD1 or TRBD2 (5 bases each). Trimming cost V 4 bases and J 4 bases, with 13 bases left between them. CDR3 size: 14 residues. Germline assignment: CDR1 MNHEY and CDR2 SVGEGT.

This clonotype has at least ten counts. The chain couples TRBV7-2 to TRBJ1-1, with D possibly matching TRBD1 (6 bases). Trimming shortened V by 6 bases and J by 2 bases, and 10 bases separated the two germline ends. The CDR3 loop spans 13 amino acids. Germline V gene sequence: CDR1 SGHTA, CDR2 FQGNSA. CDR3: CASSLQGNTEAFF. The CDR3 region has the DNA TGTGCCAGCAGTTTACAGGGAAACACTGAAGCTTTCTTT.

The rearrangement links TRBV20-1 to TRBJ2-7; 10 bases match TRBD2. V was pared by 4 bases and J by 2 bases, with 8 bases of the junction left unmatched. The germline gives CDR1 DFQATT, CDR2 SNEGSKA (reference sequence). The CDR3 runs 15 residues. The CDR3 reads CSATPLGLAAYEQYF. The CDR3 DNA reads as TGCAGTGCTACCCCGCTCGGACTAGCGGCCTACGAGCAGTACTTC.

This clonotype has a handful of counts. The chain uses TRBV19 and TRBJ2-5, with 9 bases lining up with TRBD2. CDR1 LNHDA and CDR2 SQIVND come from the germline V gene (reference sequence). The CDR3 consists of 13 residues. With V trimmed by 5 bases and J by 6 bases, 4 bases remained unmatched. Here the CDR3 DNA reads TGTGCCAGTAGTGATAGCGGGAGAAAGACCCAGTACTTC. Its protein product is CASSDSGRKTQYF.

This clonotype was seen more than once but under ten times. V is TRBV19 and J is TRBJ1-3; D is ambiguous. The germline V gene has CDR1 LNHDA and CDR2 SQIVND (reference sequence). V lost 7 bases and J 0 bases, leaving 10 bases between the germline ends. CDR3 size: 14 residues. The CDR3 sequence is CASKEAGSGNTIYF. CDR3 in DNA: TGTGCCAGTAAAGAGGCGGGCTCTGGAAACACCATATATTTT.

This clonotype occurred a few times. The chain joins TRBV7-9 to TRBJ1-4; D call uncertain. The CDR3 consists of 14 residues. Germline loops: CDR1 SEHNR, CDR2 FQNEAQ (reference sequence). V was clipped by 5 bases and J by 8 bases, with 15 bases between them. Here the CDR3 DNA reads TGTGCCAGCAGCGTAAGGGCAGGAGAGGAAAAACTGTTTTTT. Its protein product is CASSVRAGEEKLFF.

This clonotype occurred once. The rearrangement uses TRBV27 and TRBJ1-6, with D possibly matching TRBD1 (6 bases). This CDR3 comprises 15 residues. The V and J ends lost 5 bases and 7 bases respectively, with 15 bases between them. Germline V gives CDR1 MNHEY, CDR2 SMNVEV (reference sequence). The CDR3 is CASSPTDSLNSPLHF. The CDR3 DNA follows: TGTGCCAGCAGTCCCACGGACAGTCTAAATTCACCCCTCCACTTT.

The genes are TRBV6-6 and TRBJ2-7, with 8 bases lining up with TRBD2. Unmatched junction bases numbered 6, after V lost 0 bases and J lost 5 bases. This CDR3 has 15 amino acids. Germline CDR1 reads MNHNY; CDR2 reads SVGAGI (reference sequence). CDR3 amino acids: CASSYSSGRIDEQYF. The CDR3 region has the DNA TGTGCCAGCAGTTACTCGAGCGGGAGAATCGACGAGCAGTACTTC.

The sample holds one count of this clonotype. The V call is TRBV11-2, the J call TRBJ2-2; 13 bases match TRBD2. The CDR3 covers 20 residues. The V and J ends lost 2 bases and 6 bases, in that order; junction bases with no gene match: 15. The germline gives CDR1 SGHAT, CDR2 FQNNGV. The CDR3 DNA reads as TGTGCCAGCAGCTTACGATGGGGAGATGGACTAGCGGGAGACGCCGGGGAGCTGTTTTTT. This translates into CASSLRWGDGLAGDAGELFF. The entire variable domain, with the rest obtained from reference TRBV11-2 and TRBJ2-2, is as follows: EAGVAQSPRYKIIEKRQSVAFWCNPISGHATLYWYQQILGQGPKLLIQFQNNGVVDDSQLPKDRFSAERLKGVDSTLKIQPAKLEDSAVYLCASSLRWGDGLAGDAGELFFGEGSRLTVL.

V usage is TRBV4-3 and J usage is TRBJ2-7; D is undetermined. The V and J ends lost 0 bases and 0 bases respectively, with 6 bases between them. Germline V gene lookup returns CDR1 LGHNA and CDR2 YSLEER. This CDR3 contains 14 residues. CDR3 coding DNA: TGCGCCAGCAGCCAAGACTACAACTCCTACGAGCAGTACTTC. Translated, it gives CASSQDYNSYEQYF.

This clonotype showed up just a few times. The V and J genes are TRBV7-2 and TRBJ1-5; no reliable D call. Germline V gives CDR1 SGHTA, CDR2 FQGNSA. With 5 bases removed from V and 9 bases from J, the gap between germline ends came to 14 bases. This CDR3 region has 13 residues. The CDR3 region has the DNA TGTGCCAGCAGCCCCAGAGTAACGGGGCCCCAGCATTTT. Protein product: CASSPRVTGPQHF.

The chain uses TRBV7-9 and TRBJ2-1; possibly TRBD2 for D (6 bases). V shed 5 bases and J shed 5 bases, with 16 bases lying between them. CDR1 is SEHNR, CDR2 FQNEAQ, per germline (reference sequence). The CDR3 totals 15 residues. The CDR3 spells CASSQETTRHNEQFF. DNA for the CDR3: TGTGCCAGCAGCCAAGAGACGACTAGGCACAATGAGCAGTTCTTC.

Remarks on this clonotype: Sequence at one end of the junction differs from germline and may be a read error. The rearrangement joins TRBV11-2 to TRBJ2-3; 11 bases are shared with TRBD1. Germline values: CDR1 SGHAT, CDR2 FQNNGV. The CDR3 has 18 residues. The CDR3 loop reads CTSSSVRVEDRGRDTQYF. CDR3 in DNA: TGTACCAGCAGCTCCGTCCGTGTGGAGGACAGGGGGCGAGATACGCAGTATTTT. Drawing the rest from reference TRBV11-2 and TRBJ2-3, the complete variable domain is EAGVAQSPRYKIIEKRQSVAFWCNPISGHATLYWYQQILGQGPKLLIQFQNNGVVDDSQLPKDRFSAERLKGVDSTLKIQPAKLEDSAVYLCTSSSVRVEDRGRDTQYFGPGTRLTVL.

V and J are TRBV20-1 and TRBJ2-3; D could derive from TRBD1 or TRBD2 (5 bases each). Per the germline V gene, CDR1 is DFQATT and CDR2 is SNEGSKA (reference sequence). V was pared by 1 base and J by 4 bases, with 6 bases between. CDR3 length: 12 amino acids. This CDR3 is CSARGGPDTQYF. DNA of the CDR3: TGCAGTGCTAGAGGGGGACCAGATACGCAGTATTTT.

This clonotype was seen only a few times. This chain uses TRBV12-3 or TRBV12-4 with TRBJ2-1, with D unresolved. V was shortened by 7 bases and J by 6 bases, with 13 bases between the two germline ends. This CDR3 comprises 13 residues. The CDR3: CASIPAHSNEQFF. The CDR3 DNA follows: TGTGCCAGCATCCCGGCTCACTCCAATGAGCAGTTCTTC.

This clonotype was found a few times. CDR3 nucleotides: TGTGCCAGCAGCCCGACGGAGTTGTTGGTTGGCTACACCTTC. Its protein product is CASSPTELLVGYTF. The chain joins TRBV12-3 or TRBV12-4 to TRBJ1-2, with unresolved D. CDR3 length equals 14 residues. Deletions cut 6 bases from V and 7 bases from J, with 18 bases between.

This clonotype showed up just a few times. The chain is built from TRBV2 and TRBJ2-1, with TRBD2 matching 8 bases. V shed 7 bases, J shed 3 bases, and the junction held 5 bases outside the gene matches. This CDR3 is 14 amino acids long. Germline CDR1 and CDR2: SNHLY and FYNNEI. CDR3 in DNA: TGTGCCAGCACGGGCGGGGGGTACTACAATGAGCAGTTCTTC. Amino acids: CASTGGGYYNEQFF.

The CDR3 DNA follows: TGTGCCAGCCATCCGAGGGGAGGGGAGACCCAGTACTTC. It translates to CASHPRGGETQYF. The rearrangement joins TRBV6-2 or TRBV6-3 to TRBJ2-5, with TRBD2 matching over 7 bases. The V segment lost 8 bases and the J segment 5 bases; nucleotides outside the gene matches: 8. Germline assignment: CDR1 MNHEY and CDR2 SVGEGT. This CDR3 is 13 amino acids long.

This clonotype is a singleton in its sample. The CDR3 DNA reads as TGTGCCAGCTTGTCAGTTAGCAATCAGCCCCAGCATTTT. Translated: CASLSVSNQPQHF. This chain uses TRBV28 with TRBJ1-5; no clear D gene. Germline V gene data show CDR1 as MDHEN and CDR2 as SYDVKM. V dropped 8 bases and J dropped 0 bases, with 8 bases sitting between them. The CDR3 consists of 13 residues.